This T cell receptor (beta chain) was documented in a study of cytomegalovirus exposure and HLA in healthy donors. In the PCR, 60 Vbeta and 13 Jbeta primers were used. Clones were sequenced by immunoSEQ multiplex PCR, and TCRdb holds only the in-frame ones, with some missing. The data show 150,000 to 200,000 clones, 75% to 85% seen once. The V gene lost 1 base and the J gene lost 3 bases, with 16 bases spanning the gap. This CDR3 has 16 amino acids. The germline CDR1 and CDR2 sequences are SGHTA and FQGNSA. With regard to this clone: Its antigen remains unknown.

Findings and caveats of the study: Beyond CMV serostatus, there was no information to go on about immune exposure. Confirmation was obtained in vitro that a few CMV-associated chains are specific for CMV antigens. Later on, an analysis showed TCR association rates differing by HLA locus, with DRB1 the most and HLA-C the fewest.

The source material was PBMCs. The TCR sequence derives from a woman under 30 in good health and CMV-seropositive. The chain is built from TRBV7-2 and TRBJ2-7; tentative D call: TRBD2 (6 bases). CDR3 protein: CASSLGATSSLYEQYF. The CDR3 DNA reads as TGTGCCAGCAGCTTAGGGGCGACTAGTTCCCTCTACGAGCAGTACTTC.